Each of the 8 T cell receptor beta chains below was sequenced from the same sample in a study of cytomegalovirus exposure and HLA in healthy donors. Amplification used 60 Vbeta primers and 13 Jbeta primers. Some clones are missing from TCRdb's copy, which holds only in-frame ones; the method was immunoSEQ multiplex PCR. The listing contains just over 80,000 clones. The sequencing sample was made of PBMCs. The receptor source for this set is a woman aged 25 to 39 in good health and CMV-seronegative.

This chain links TRBV15 with TRBJ1-5; D possibly corresponds to TRBD1 (6 bases). The CDR3 covers 15 residues. The V gene's germline CDR1 is LNHNV and CDR2 YYDKDF (reference sequence). V was trimmed by 1 base and J by 9 bases, leaving 16 bases between them. The CDR3 DNA sequence: TGTGCCACCAGCAGAGCTGGGGACCGGGACATGCCCCAGCATTTT. As protein: CATSRAGDRDMPQHF.

The chain is built from TRBV28 and TRBJ1-1; unclear D gene. V gave up 5 bases and J gave up 10 bases, with 20 bases separating them. This CDR3 contains 14 residues. The germline CDR1 and CDR2 sequences are MDHEN and SYDVKM. The CDR3 DNA reads TGTGCCAGCAGTCCCTTCTTACCGCCCGGGGTAGCTTTCTTT. This gives the protein CASSPFLPPGVAFF.

J is TRBJ2-2 and V is TRBV6-1, with 10 bases lining up with TRBD1. V was clipped by 6 bases and J by 4 bases; unmatched bases: 5. Germline lookup yields CDR1 MNHNS and CDR2 SASEGT. This CDR3 region has 15 residues. The CDR3 reads CASRGDRGSTGELFF. The CDR3 DNA follows: TGTGCCAGCAGGGGGGACAGGGGTTCCACCGGGGAGCTGTTTTTT.

This chain joins TRBV10-1 and TRBJ2-7, with TRBD2 identical over 9 bases. The CDR3 sequence is 15 residues long. Trimming removed 1 base from V and 4 bases from J; junction bases left unmatched: 5. Per the germline V gene, CDR1 is WNHNN and CDR2 is SYGVQD (reference sequence). The CDR3 here is CASSEYSGRAYEQYF. CDR3 in DNA: TGCGCCAGCAGTGAGTATAGCGGGAGAGCTTACGAGCAGTACTTC.

V and J are TRBV30 and TRBJ1-1; TRBD1 aligns across 9 bases. V lost 5 bases and J lost 6; bases outside the gene matches: 4. The CDR3 totals 12 residues. Germline V lookup: CDR1 GTSNPN, CDR2 SVGIG (reference sequence). CDR3 amino acids: CAWQTGGSEAFF. CDR3 in DNA: TGTGCCTGGCAGACAGGGGGATCTGAAGCTTTCTTT.

The chain joins TRBV30 to TRBJ2-4, with D possibly TRBD2 on 6 matching bases. The germline V and J ends were trimmed by 0 bases and 8 bases, with 8 bases remaining between them. The CDR3 consists of 12 residues. CDR1 is GTSNPN and CDR2 is SVGIG in the germline V gene (reference sequence). CDR3 sequence: CAWSVREDIQYF. CDR3 DNA: TGTGCCTGGAGTGTAAGGGAGGACATTCAGTACTTC. Full variable domain (missing parts from reference TRBV30 and TRBJ2-4): SQTIHQWPATLVQPVGSPLSLECTVEGTSNPNLYWYRQAAGRGLQLLFYSVGIGQISSEVPQNLSASRPQDRQFILSSKKLLLSDSGFYLCAWSVREDIQYFGAGTRLSVL.

The V and J genes are TRBV5-1 and TRBJ1-5; 7 bases line up with TRBD1. There are 14 residues in the CDR3. CDR1 and CDR2 from the germline V gene are SGHRS and YFSETQ. With 4 bases clipped from V and 8 bases from J, the junction kept 9 bases outside the gene matches. CDR3 in amino acids: CASSPNTGEKPQHF. The CDR3 DNA reads as TGCGCCAGCAGCCCCAATACAGGGGAAAAGCCCCAGCATTTT. The full variable domain, with the rest looked up from reference TRBV5-1 and TRBJ1-5, is KAGVTQTPRYLIKTRGQQVTLSCSPISGHRSVSWYQQTPGQGLQFLFEYFSETQRNKGNFPGRFSGRQFSNSRSEMNVSTLELGDSALYLCASSPNTGEKPQHFGDGTRLSIL.

CDR3 sequence (DNA): TGTGCCAGCAGCCAAGAGAGGAAGCGGGAGGTGCCGAACACCGGGGAGCTGTTTTTT. Translated: CASSQERKREVPNTGELFF. J is TRBJ2-2 and V is TRBV4-2; TRBD2 agrees at 9 bases. This CDR3 comprises 19 residues. The junction had 8 bases not matched to a gene; V was cut back by 0 bases and J by 0 bases. Germline CDR1 and CDR2: LGHNA and YNFKEQ.